This T cell receptor (beta chain) stems from a study of response to subunit inactivated influenza vaccine. Germline V gene data show CDR1 as SGHDN and CDR2 as FVKESK. CDR3 length: 14 residues. V was clipped by 4 bases and J by 9 bases; unmatched bases: 8. TCRdb recomputed calls from the RT-PCR reads with MiXCR, one row per CDR3 protein. The sample includes roughly 670,000 distinct CDR3 sequences, approximately 15% of them seen just once. This TCR was sampled from a man aged 50-60 years who received an inactivated influenza vaccine. Specimen: PBMCs from blood, collected less than 15 days before vaccination. J is TRBJ2-7 and V is TRBV14; 11 bases map to TRBD1. The CDR3 is CASSPDRGLFVQYF. The CDR3 DNA sequence: TGTGCCAGCAGCCCGGACAGGGGGCTCTTTGTGCAGTACTTC.